This entry is about one TCR beta chain. The data derive from a study of T cell changes during pregnancy in multiple sclerosis. Produced via immunoSEQ multiplex PCR; TCRdb's table is partial and in-frame only. This table holds 95,000 to 110,000 clones, almost 95% found once. This specimen consisted of peripheral blood, obtained after pregnancy. This sequence was found in a female donor with multiple sclerosis, enrolled in a pregnancy study.

The CDR3 bases are TGTGCCAGCAGCTTAGAACAGGCGATAAACATTCAGTACTTC. Protein sequence: CASSLEQAINIQYF. The chain links TRBV7-2 to TRBJ2-4; tentative D call: TRBD1 (5 bases). The germline V and J ends were trimmed by 1 base and 6 bases, with 10 bases remaining between them. The CDR3 contains 14 residues. The V gene's germline CDR1 is SGHTA and CDR2 FQGNSA.